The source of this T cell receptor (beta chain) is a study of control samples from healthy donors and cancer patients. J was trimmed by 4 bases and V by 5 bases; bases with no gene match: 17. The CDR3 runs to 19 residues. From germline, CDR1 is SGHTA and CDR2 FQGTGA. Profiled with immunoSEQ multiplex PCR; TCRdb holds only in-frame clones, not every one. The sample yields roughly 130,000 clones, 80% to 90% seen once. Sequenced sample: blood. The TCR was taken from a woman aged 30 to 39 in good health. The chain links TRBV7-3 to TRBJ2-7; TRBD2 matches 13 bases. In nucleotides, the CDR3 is TGTGCCAGCAGCCTAGGGGGAAACGGACTAGCGGGAGCTGGATACGAGCAGTACTTC. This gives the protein CASSLGGNGLAGAGYEQYF.